These 21 T cell receptor beta chains share one sample of origin, sequenced in a study of CD8 T cells in ankylosing spondylitis. MiXCR, applied by TCRdb to the 5' RACE reads, yields one record per CDR3 protein. The sample holds tens of thousands of distinct CDR3 sequences; under 5.5% are singletons and the top ten take about 2.2%. Material for sequencing was blood, either unsorted or a sorted T cell fraction (not recorded which). The receptor set was obtained from a male donor with ankylosing spondylitis or in good health (not recorded which).

This clonotype was recorded many times. The chain joins TRBV12-3 or TRBV12-4 to TRBJ1-2, with D possibly TRBD1 on 5 matching bases. V lost 5 bases, J lost 7 bases, and 11 bases lay in between. The CDR3 has 12 amino acids. The CDR3: CASSPRTSGYTF. The CDR3 DNA reads as TGTGCCAGCAGTCCCCGGACATCTGGCTACACCTTC.

This clonotype was picked up many times. The chain joins TRBV5-1 to TRBJ2-7; the D is unclear. Between the trimmed V and J ends, which lost 0 bases and 2 bases, there was a span of 9 bases. Germline loops: CDR1 SGHRS, CDR2 YFSETQ. The length of the CDR3 is 14 residues. CDR3 loop: CASSLGSEAYEQYF. DNA for the CDR3: TGCGCCAGCAGCTTGGGTTCAGAAGCCTACGAGCAGTACTTC.

This clonotype was observed at least ten times. V gene TRBV7-2 combines with J gene TRBJ2-3; 7 bases are a match to TRBD2. The germline gives CDR1 SGHTA, CDR2 FQGNSA. The CDR3 sequence is 14 residues long. With 2 bases clipped from V and 5 bases from J, the junction kept 4 bases outside the gene matches. This CDR3 reads CASSLPLAVDTQYF. For the CDR3, the DNA is TGTGCCAGCAGCTTACCGCTAGCGGTAGATACGCAGTATTTT. Supplemented by reference TRBV7-2 and TRBJ2-3, the full variable domain reads GAGVSQSPSNKVTEKGKDVELRCDPISGHTALYWYRQSLGQGLEFLIYFQGNSAPDKSGLPSDRFSAERTGGSVSTLTIQRTQQEDSAVYLCASSLPLAVDTQYFGPGTRLTVL.

This clonotype was counted at least ten times. This sequence joins TRBV11-2 and TRBJ2-7; D uncertain. CDR3 length equals 12 residues. V lost 4 bases, J lost 4 bases, and 8 bases lay in between. Per germline, CDR1 SGHAT and CDR2 FQNNGV. CDR3 sequence reads: CASSSSLYEQYF. CDR3 coding DNA: TGTGCCAGCAGCTCTAGTTTGTACGAGCAGTACTTC.

This clonotype was seen repeatedly, ten times or more. The gene calls are TRBV29-1 and TRBJ2-5; D is possibly TRBD1 (5 bases). V was shortened by 4 bases and J by 1 base, with 13 bases between the two germline ends. The CDR3 contains 14 residues. Germline loops: CDR1 SQVTM, CDR2 ANQGSEA. Here the CDR3 reads CSVVVKGRQETQYF. DNA of the CDR3: TGCAGCGTTGTGGTTAAGGGGCGCCAAGAGACCCAGTACTTC. The variable domain in full, with the rest retrieved from reference TRBV29-1 and TRBJ2-5, is SAVISQKPSRDICQRGTSLTIQCQVDSQVTMMFWYRQQPGQSLTLIATANQGSEATYESGFVIDKFPISRPNLTFSTLTVSNMSPEDSSIYLCSVVVKGRQETQYFGPGTRLLVL.

At least ten counts were recorded for this clonotype. V usage is TRBV20-1 and J usage is TRBJ1-5, with 8 bases aligning to TRBD1. J was trimmed by 6 bases and V by 6 bases; bases with no gene match: 10. The CDR3 contains 14 residues. The germline CDR1 and CDR2 sequences are DFQATT and SNEGSKA (reference sequence). The CDR3 DNA reads as TGCAGTGCCCCGACCGACAGGGGAGGTCAGCCCCAGCATTTT. This codes for CSAPTDRGGQPQHF.

This clonotype was counted many times. The chain combines TRBV28 with TRBJ2-6; D possibly uses TRBD1 or TRBD2 (5 bases each). This CDR3 is built from 18 residues. Germline V gene sequence: CDR1 MDHEN, CDR2 SYDVKM. The V and J ends lost 5 bases and 0 bases respectively, with 17 bases between them. CDR3 loop: CASSPLPGRTSGANVLTF. DNA of the CDR3: TGTGCCAGCAGTCCGCTTCCGGGACGAACCTCTGGGGCCAACGTCCTGACTTTC.

In this sample, this clonotype turned up many times. The chain is built from TRBV7-8 and TRBJ1-4; D gene unclear. V lost 5 bases and J lost 6, with 13 bases in between. CDR3 length equals 14 residues. CDR1 is SGHVS, CDR2 FQNEAQ, per germline. CDR3 DNA: TGTGCCAGCAGCCGGACGGCTACTTATGAAAAACTGTTTTTT. This encodes CASSRTATYEKLFF. The entire variable domain, with the rest obtained from reference TRBV7-8 and TRBJ1-4, is as follows: GAGVSQSPRYKVAKRGQDVALRCDPISGHVSLFWYQQALGQGPEFLTYFQNEAQLDKSGLPSDRFFAERPEGSVSTLKIQRTQQEDSAVYLCASSRTATYEKLFFGSGTQLSVL.

In this sample, this clonotype turned up many times. The V and J genes are TRBV7-3 and TRBJ2-5; D is uncertain. Germline-derived CDR1 and CDR2 are SGHTA and FQGTGA. CDR3 length: 13 residues. V was clipped by 2 bases and J by 2 bases, with 6 bases between them. The CDR3 nucleotides are TGTGCCAGCAGCTTACTACCGCAAGAGACCCAGTACTTC. Its protein is CASSLLPQETQYF. Drawing the rest from reference TRBV7-3 and TRBJ2-5, the complete variable domain is GAGVSQTPSNKVTEKGKYVELRCDPISGHTALYWYRQSLGQGPEFLIYFQGTGAADDSGLPNDRFFAVRPEGSVSTLKIQRTERGDSAVYLCASSLLPQETQYFGPGTRLLVL.

This clonotype was recorded many times. V and J are TRBV5-1 and TRBJ1-6, with 7 bases that match TRBD1. Germline-derived CDR1 and CDR2 are SGHRS and YFSETQ. V trimming: 0 bases; J trimming: 4 bases; junction bases outside the gene matches: 10. CDR3 length equals 18 residues. CDR3 nucleotide sequence: TGCGCCAGCAGCTTGGGGGGACAGAACCTACGGTATAATTCACCCCTCCACTTT. Encoded protein: CASSLGGQNLRYNSPLHF. The full variable domain, rest sourced from reference TRBV5-1 and TRBJ1-6, is KAGVTQTPRYLIKTRGQQVTLSCSPISGHRSVSWYQQTPGQGLQFLFEYFSETQRNKGNFPGRFSGRQFSNSRSEMNVSTLELGDSALYLCASSLGGQNLRYNSPLHFGNGTRLTVT.

The sample holds many counts of this clonotype. The CDR3 protein is CASSPLTVSTEAFF. As DNA, the CDR3 is TGTGCCAGCTCACCACTTACGGTCTCCACTGAAGCTTTCTTT. V is TRBV18 and J is TRBJ1-1; D remains unclear. The CDR3 has 14 residues. Germline CDR1 reads KGHSH; CDR2 reads LQKENI. Trimming shortened V by 1 base and J by 4 bases, and 10 bases separated the two germline ends.

This clonotype was picked up many times. The rearrangement links TRBV7-2 to TRBJ2-1, with 7 bases that match TRBD2. Germline trimming cut 5 bases from V and 7 bases from J; bases unmatched to any gene: 11. CDR1 is SGHTA and CDR2 is FQGNSA in the germline V gene. The CDR3 length is 15 residues. CDR3 amino acids: CASSLGGVVKNEQFF. CDR3 nucleotide sequence: TGTGCCAGCAGCCTGGGGGGGGTGGTCAAGAATGAGCAGTTCTTC.

This clonotype has a count of ten or more. V and J are TRBV7-9 and TRBJ1-1; TRBD1 might be the D (5 bases). Germline V CDR1 and CDR2: SEHNR, FQNEAQ (reference sequence). The CDR3 runs 13 residues. The V and J ends lost 5 bases and 7 bases respectively, with 14 bases between them. CDR3 DNA sequence: TGTGCCAGCAGCGGCACCGGGACCGTTGAAGCTTTCTTT. Its translation: CASSGTGTVEAFF.

This clonotype was detected ten times or more. This chain uses TRBV6-5 with TRBJ1-6; 9 bases match TRBD1. V shed 1 base and J 7 bases; nucleotides not matched to a gene: 8. This CDR3 comprises 17 residues. The germline CDR1 and CDR2 sequences are MNHEY and SVGAGI. The CDR3 loop is CASSYFRPGQGNSPLHF. The DNA for the CDR3 is TGTGCCAGCAGTTACTTCCGACCGGGACAGGGAAATTCACCCCTCCACTTT.

This clonotype was recorded at least ten times. The gene calls are TRBV23-1 and TRBJ2-7; D remains ambiguous. TRBV23-1 belongs to the ORF category, with a function that is uncertain. The ends were cut back, 1 base at V and 4 bases at J, with 8 bases in the middle. This CDR3 comprises 13 residues. Written as DNA, the CDR3 is TGCGCCAGCAGTCAATTGATGCGATACGAGCAGTACTTC. The encoded protein is CASSQLMRYEQYF.

The CDR3 DNA is TGTGCCAGCAGTTGGGGGGGGAGTAACAATGAGCAGTTCTTC. Translation: CASSWGGSNNEQFF. The genes are TRBV28 and TRBJ2-1; 7 nucleotides line up with TRBD2. This CDR3 comprises 14 residues. Looked up from germline, CDR1 is MDHEN and CDR2 is SYDVKM. The V gene end was trimmed by 4 bases and the J gene end by 5 bases; junction bases not matched to a gene: 5.

Ten or more counts support this clonotype. V gene TRBV20-1 combines with J gene TRBJ1-1; D uncertain. This CDR3 is 14 amino acids long. CDR1 is DFQATT, CDR2 SNEGSKA, per germline (reference sequence). In nucleotides, the CDR3 is TGCAAAACGGGTGTGGCGGCCCTGGGCACTGAAGCTTTCTTT. Its protein is CKTGVAALGTEAFF.

In its sample, this clonotype was seen many times. The CDR3 nucleotides are TGTGCCACCAGCAGAGTTGCTCAAGAGACCCAGTACTTC. This translates into CATSRVAQETQYF. The J gene is TRBJ2-5, the V gene TRBV15; no firm D call. The V end lost 1 base, the J end lost 2 bases, and 5 bases lay between the germline ends. The CDR3 runs 13 residues. The germline V gene encodes CDR1 LNHNV and CDR2 YYDKDF (reference sequence).

In its sample, this clonotype was seen many times. V usage is TRBV5-1 and J usage is TRBJ1-5, with a possible D match to TRBD1 (6 bases). The germline CDR1 and CDR2 sequences are SGHRS and YFSETQ. V dropped 0 bases and J dropped 9 bases, with 16 bases sitting between them. This CDR3 comprises 15 residues. CDR3 amino acids: CASSLDGEGGRPQHF. The CDR3 coding sequence is TGCGCCAGCAGCTTGGACGGGGAAGGGGGACGGCCCCAGCATTTT.

This clonotype showed up many times. This chain links TRBV6-1 with TRBJ1-1; 7 bases match TRBD1. V was pared by 6 bases and J by 0 bases, with 4 bases of the junction left unmatched. The germline gives CDR1 MNHNS, CDR2 SASEGT. This CDR3 comprises 14 residues. CDR3: CASSSTGMNTEAFF. The CDR3, as DNA: TGTGCCAGCAGCTCGACAGGGATGAACACTGAAGCTTTCTTT.

This clonotype was seen a few times. The chain links TRBV11-2 to TRBJ2-5; D ambiguous. The CDR3 consists of 13 residues. Looked up from germline, CDR1 is SGHAT and CDR2 is FQNNGV. Between the trimmed V and J ends, which lost 1 base and 8 bases, there was a span of 11 bases. CDR3 sequence reads: CASSLGDRGTQYF. In nucleotides, the CDR3 is TGTGCCAGCAGCTTAGGTGACCGAGGAACCCAGTACTTC.